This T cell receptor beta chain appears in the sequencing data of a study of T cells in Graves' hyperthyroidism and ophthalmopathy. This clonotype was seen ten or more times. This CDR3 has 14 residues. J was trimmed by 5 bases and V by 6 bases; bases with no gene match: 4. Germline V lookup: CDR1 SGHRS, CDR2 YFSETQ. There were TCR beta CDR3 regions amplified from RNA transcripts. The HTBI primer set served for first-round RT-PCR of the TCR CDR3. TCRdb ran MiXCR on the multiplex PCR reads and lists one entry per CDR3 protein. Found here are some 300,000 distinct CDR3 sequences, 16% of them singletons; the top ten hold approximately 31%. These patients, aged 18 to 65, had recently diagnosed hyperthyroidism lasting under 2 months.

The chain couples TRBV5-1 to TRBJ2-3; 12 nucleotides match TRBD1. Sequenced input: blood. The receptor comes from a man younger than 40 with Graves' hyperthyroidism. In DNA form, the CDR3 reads TGCGCCAGCACGGGACAGGGGGCAGTAGATACGCAGTATTTT. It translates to CASTGQGAVDTQYF.